Below, 15 T cell receptor beta chains from the same sample are listed, as sequenced in a study of cytomegalovirus exposure and HLA in healthy donors. Primers: 60 Vbeta forward and 13 Jbeta reverse. Measured with immunoSEQ multiplex PCR; TCRdb has only the in-frame clones, and not every one. The data hold about 180,000 clones, with 70% to 85% observed a single time. Sequences were obtained from PBMCs. The source of these receptors is a woman in her 40s in good health and CMV-seronegative.

This clone was seen a single time. The V and J genes are TRBV30 and TRBJ2-5, with a tentative D call TRBD2 (7 bases). The end of the DNA aligns better with TRBJ2-7, so the J call may be wrong. This CDR3 has 15 amino acids. CDR1 and CDR2 from the germline V gene are GTSNPN and SVGIG (reference sequence). Here the CDR3 DNA reads TGTGCCTGGAGTGTACAAGGGGGAGGGCCCGGCGAGCAGTACTTC. This encodes CAWSVQGGGPGEQYF.

This clone was detected only a few times. CDR3 sequence reads: CASSSATSRPQETQYF. The CDR3 nucleotides read TGTGCCAGCAGCTCAGCGACTAGTCGCCCTCAAGAGACCCAGTACTTC. The V and J genes are TRBV5-6 and TRBJ2-5; a possible D gene is TRBD2 (6 bases). Germline lookup yields CDR1 SGHDT and CDR2 YYEEEE. CDR3 length equals 16 residues. Trimming stripped 3 bases from V and 2 bases from J, with 17 bases between.

The gene calls are TRBV10-3 and TRBJ1-2, with 11 nucleotides matching TRBD1. Trimming removed 5 bases from V and 6 bases from J; junction bases left unmatched: 8. CDR3 length: 15 residues. From germline, CDR1 is ENHRY and CDR2 SYGVKD. CDR3 DNA sequence: TGTGCCATCAGTCTGGACAGGGGGCCGGGGAATGGCTACACCTTC. Translation: CAISLDRGPGNGYTF.

There are a few counts of this clone. The gene calls are TRBV6-5 and TRBJ1-5; 7 bases are a match to TRBD1. V was pared by 5 bases and J by 5 bases, with 6 bases of the junction left unmatched. Germline V gene lookup returns CDR1 MNHEY and CDR2 SVGAGI. This CDR3 comprises 14 residues. The CDR3 sequence is CASSPRQGYQPQHF. The CDR3 nucleotides read TGTGCCAGCAGTCCCCGACAGGGTTATCAGCCCCAGCATTTT.

J is TRBJ1-2 and V is TRBV7-9; no clear D. Germline CDR1 reads SEHNR; CDR2 reads FQNEAQ (reference sequence). The CDR3 covers 14 residues. V lost 0 bases, J lost 4 bases, and 9 bases lay in between. CDR3 nucleotides: TGTGCCAGCAGCTTAGCCGCAGGAACCTATGGCTACACCTTC. The encoded protein is CASSLAAGTYGYTF.

The chain uses TRBV29-1 and TRBJ2-7; weak D call: TRBD1 (5 bases). Germline CDR1 reads SQVTM; CDR2 reads ANQGSEA. Trimming shortened V by 4 bases and J by 2 bases, and 18 bases separated the two germline ends. The CDR3 runs to 15 residues. The CDR3 region has the DNA TGCAGCGTTGTCCGATTCTATCAGGGAACCTACGAGCAGTACTTC. It encodes CSVVRFYQGTYEQYF.

The chain carries TRBV19 and TRBJ1-1, with a tentative D call TRBD1 (5 bases). This CDR3 region has 15 residues. The V gene lost 4 bases and the J gene lost 0 bases, with 12 bases spanning the gap. CDR1 and CDR2 from the germline V gene are LNHDA and SQIVND (reference sequence). In DNA, the CDR3 is TGTGCCAGTAGTACCCTAGACAGCCTGAACACTGAAGCTTTCTTT. Encoded protein: CASSTLDSLNTEAFF.

The chain links TRBV19 to TRBJ1-3; 8 bases are a match to TRBD1. The V segment lost 6 bases and the J segment 2 bases; nucleotides outside the gene matches: 3. Per germline, CDR1 LNHDA and CDR2 SQIVND (reference sequence). CDR3 length: 14 amino acids. CDR3 in amino acids: CASSSTGAGNTIYF. CDR3 DNA sequence: TGTGCCAGTAGCTCGACAGGGGCTGGAAACACCATATATTTT.

The J gene is TRBJ2-7, the V gene TRBV27; tentative D call: TRBD2 (6 bases). The germline CDR1 and CDR2 sequences are MNHEY and SMNVEV (reference sequence). The CDR3 runs 14 residues. V lost 3 bases and J 2 bases, leaving 11 bases between the germline ends. The CDR3 loop is CASSFGGQAYEQYF. The CDR3 coding sequence is TGTGCCAGCAGTTTTGGAGGGCAAGCCTACGAGCAGTACTTC.

The V and J genes are TRBV2 and TRBJ1-2, with a weak D call TRBD1 (5 bases). Germline V gives CDR1 SNHLY, CDR2 FYNNEI. This CDR3 region has 12 residues. The V end lost 7 bases, the J end lost 8 bases, and 14 bases lay between the germline ends. In nucleotides, the CDR3 is TGTGCCAGCAAAGGGGACGCGGGAGGCTACACCTTC. This codes for CASKGDAGGYTF.

The chain combines TRBV7-2 with TRBJ1-2, with D perhaps matching TRBD1 (6 bases). V lost 5 bases and J 4 bases, leaving 11 bases between the germline ends. The V gene's germline CDR1 is SGHTA and CDR2 FQGNSA. CDR3 length: 13 residues. The CDR3 region is CASSPQGTYGYTF. The CDR3 DNA follows: TGTGCCAGCAGCCCTCAGGGGACCTATGGCTACACCTTC.

This clone was seen a handful of times. The CDR3 DNA reads TGTGCCAGCACTGCGGGAAATTCACCCCTCCACTTT. Its protein product is CASTAGNSPLHF. The chain combines TRBV7-2 with TRBJ1-6, with D unclear. Trimming took 7 bases from V and 7 from J, leaving 8 bases between them. The CDR3 contains 12 residues. Per germline, CDR1 SGHTA and CDR2 FQGNSA.

The chain recombines TRBV5-1 with TRBJ2-5, with TRBD1 identical over 9 bases. The DNA end favors TRBJ2-7, so the J call may be wrong. The CDR3 sequence is 16 residues long. Germline-derived CDR1 and CDR2 are SGHRS and YFSETQ. The CDR3 region is CASSLQGQGRSYEQYF. The CDR3 nucleotides are TGCGCCAGCAGCCTGCAGGGACAGGGTCGCTCCTACGAGCAGTACTTC.

The chain uses TRBV6-1 and TRBJ2-3; TRBD2 matches at 14 bases. J was trimmed by 3 bases and V by 10 bases; bases with no gene match: 6. Per germline, CDR1 MNHNS and CDR2 SASEGT. This CDR3 is built from 15 residues. CDR3 in amino acids: CANSRTSGRTDTQYF. In DNA form, the CDR3 reads TGTGCCAACTCTAGGACTAGCGGGAGGACAGATACGCAGTATTTT.

Remarks on this clone: Other DNA sequences in the sample encode the same CDR3. The J gene is TRBJ1-1, the V gene TRBV6-5; possibly TRBD1 for D (5 bases). This CDR3 has 14 residues. V dropped 0 bases and J dropped 4 bases, with 9 bases sitting between them. Germline V gives CDR1 MNHEY, CDR2 SVGAGI. CDR3 loop: CASSYSGGGTEAFF. CDR3 nucleotide sequence: TGTGCCAGCAGTTACTCGGGGGGGGGCACTGAAGCTTTCTTT.